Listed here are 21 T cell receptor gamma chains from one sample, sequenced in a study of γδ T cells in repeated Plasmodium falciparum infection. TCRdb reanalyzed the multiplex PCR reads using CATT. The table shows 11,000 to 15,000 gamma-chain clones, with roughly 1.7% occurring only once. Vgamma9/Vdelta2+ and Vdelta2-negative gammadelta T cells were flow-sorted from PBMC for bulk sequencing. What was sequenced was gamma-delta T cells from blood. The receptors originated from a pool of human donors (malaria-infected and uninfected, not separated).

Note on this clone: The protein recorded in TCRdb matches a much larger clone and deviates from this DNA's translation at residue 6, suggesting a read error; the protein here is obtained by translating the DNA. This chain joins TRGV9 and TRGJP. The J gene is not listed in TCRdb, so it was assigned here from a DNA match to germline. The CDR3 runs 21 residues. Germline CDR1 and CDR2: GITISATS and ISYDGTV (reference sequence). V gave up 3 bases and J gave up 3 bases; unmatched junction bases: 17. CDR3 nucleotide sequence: TGTGCCTTGTGGGAGACGGCACCGGAGGCGATGCAAGAGTTGGGCAAAAAAATCAAGGTATTT. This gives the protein CALWETAPEAMQELGKKIKVF.

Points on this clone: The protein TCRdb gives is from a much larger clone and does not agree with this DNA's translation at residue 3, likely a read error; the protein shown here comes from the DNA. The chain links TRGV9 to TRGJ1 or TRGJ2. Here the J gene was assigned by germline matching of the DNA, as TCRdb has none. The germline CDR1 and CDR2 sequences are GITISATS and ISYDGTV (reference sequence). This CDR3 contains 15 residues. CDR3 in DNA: TGTGCCATGTGGGAGGCCCCGAGCCCTTATTATAAGAAACTCTTT. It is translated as CAMWEAPSPYYKKLF.

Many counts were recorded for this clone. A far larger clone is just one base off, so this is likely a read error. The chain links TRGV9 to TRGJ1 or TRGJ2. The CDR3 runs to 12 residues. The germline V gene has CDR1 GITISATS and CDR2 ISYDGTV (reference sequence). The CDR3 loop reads CALWEVFNKKLF. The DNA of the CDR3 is TGTGCCTTGTGGGAGGTCTTTAATAAAAAACTCTTT.

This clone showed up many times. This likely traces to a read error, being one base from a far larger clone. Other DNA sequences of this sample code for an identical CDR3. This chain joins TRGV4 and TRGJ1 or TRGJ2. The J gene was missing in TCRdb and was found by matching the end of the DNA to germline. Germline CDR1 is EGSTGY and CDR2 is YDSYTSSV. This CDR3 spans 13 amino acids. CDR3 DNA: TGTGCCACCTGGGATGGAAATTATTACAAGAAACTCTTT. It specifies CATWDGNYYKKLF.

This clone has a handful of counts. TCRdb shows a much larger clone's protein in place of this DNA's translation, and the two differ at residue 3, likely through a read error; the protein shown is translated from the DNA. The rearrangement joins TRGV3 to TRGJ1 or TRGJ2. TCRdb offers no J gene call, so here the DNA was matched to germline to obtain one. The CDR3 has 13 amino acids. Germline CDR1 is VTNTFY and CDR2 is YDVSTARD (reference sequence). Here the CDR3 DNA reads TGTGCCATCTGGGACAGGCACCGATATAAGAAACTCTTT. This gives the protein CAIWDRHRYKKLF.

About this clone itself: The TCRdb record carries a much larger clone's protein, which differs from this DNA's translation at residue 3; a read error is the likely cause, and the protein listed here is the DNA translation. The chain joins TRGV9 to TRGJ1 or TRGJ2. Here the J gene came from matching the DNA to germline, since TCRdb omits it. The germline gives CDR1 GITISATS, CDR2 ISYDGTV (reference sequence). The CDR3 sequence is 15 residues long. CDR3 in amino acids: CASWESKAPYYKKLF. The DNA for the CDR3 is TGTGCCTCGTGGGAGTCTAAAGCGCCATATTATAAGAAACTCTTT.

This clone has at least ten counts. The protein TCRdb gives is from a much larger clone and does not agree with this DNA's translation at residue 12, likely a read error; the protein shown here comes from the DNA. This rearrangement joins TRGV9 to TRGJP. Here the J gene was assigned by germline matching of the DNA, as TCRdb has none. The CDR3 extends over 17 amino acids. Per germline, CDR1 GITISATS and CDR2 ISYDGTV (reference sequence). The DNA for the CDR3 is TGTGCCTTGTGGGACCAGGTGCGAGAGTTGGGCGAAAAAATCAAGGTATTT. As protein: CALWDQVRELGEKIKVF.

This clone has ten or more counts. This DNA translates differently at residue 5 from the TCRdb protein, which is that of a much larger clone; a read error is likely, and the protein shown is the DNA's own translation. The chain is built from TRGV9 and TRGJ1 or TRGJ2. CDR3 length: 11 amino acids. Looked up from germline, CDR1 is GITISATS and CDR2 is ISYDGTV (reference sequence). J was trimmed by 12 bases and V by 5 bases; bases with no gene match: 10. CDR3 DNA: TGTGCCTTGTGGGTGACCCCGGGGAAACTCTTT. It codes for CALWVTPGKLF.

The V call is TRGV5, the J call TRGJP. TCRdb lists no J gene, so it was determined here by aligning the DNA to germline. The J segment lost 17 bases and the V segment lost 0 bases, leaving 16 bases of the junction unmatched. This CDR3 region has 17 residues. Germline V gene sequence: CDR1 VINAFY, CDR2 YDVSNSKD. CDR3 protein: CATWDRSGGVGQKIKVF. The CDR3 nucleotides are TGTGCCACCTGGGACAGGTCGGGGGGGGTTGGGCAAAAAATCAAGGTATTT.

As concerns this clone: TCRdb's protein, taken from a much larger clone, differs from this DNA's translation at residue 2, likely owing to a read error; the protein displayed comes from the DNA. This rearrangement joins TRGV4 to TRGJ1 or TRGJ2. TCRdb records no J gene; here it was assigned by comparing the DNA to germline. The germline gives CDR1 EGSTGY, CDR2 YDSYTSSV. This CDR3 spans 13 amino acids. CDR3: CTTWDNRNYKKLF. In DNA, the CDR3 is TGTACCACCTGGGATAATCGGAATTATAAGAAACTCTTT.

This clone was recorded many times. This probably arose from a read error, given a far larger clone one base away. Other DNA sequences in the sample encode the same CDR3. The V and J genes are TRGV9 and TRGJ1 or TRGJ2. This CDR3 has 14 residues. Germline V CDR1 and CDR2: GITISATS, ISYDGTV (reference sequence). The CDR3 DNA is TGTGCCTTGTGGGAGGCCCACCCTTATTATAAGAAGCTCTTT. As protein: CALWEAHPYYKKLF.

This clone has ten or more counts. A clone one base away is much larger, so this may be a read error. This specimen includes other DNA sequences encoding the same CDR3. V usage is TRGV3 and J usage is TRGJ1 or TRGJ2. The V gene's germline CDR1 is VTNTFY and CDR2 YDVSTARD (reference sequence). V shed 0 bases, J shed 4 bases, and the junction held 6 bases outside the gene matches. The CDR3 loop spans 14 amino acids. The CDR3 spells CATWDRRGYYKKLF. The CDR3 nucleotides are TGTGCCACCTGGGACAGGCGGGGGTATTATAAGAAACTCTTT.

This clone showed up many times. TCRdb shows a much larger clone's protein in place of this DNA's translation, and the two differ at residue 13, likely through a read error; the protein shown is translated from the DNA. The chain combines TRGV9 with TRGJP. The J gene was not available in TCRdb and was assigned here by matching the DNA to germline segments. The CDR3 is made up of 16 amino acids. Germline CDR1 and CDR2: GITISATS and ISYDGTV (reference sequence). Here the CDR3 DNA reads TGTGCCTTGTGGGAGCTCCGGGAGTTGGGCAAAAAAACCAAGGTATTT. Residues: CALWELRELGKKTKVF.

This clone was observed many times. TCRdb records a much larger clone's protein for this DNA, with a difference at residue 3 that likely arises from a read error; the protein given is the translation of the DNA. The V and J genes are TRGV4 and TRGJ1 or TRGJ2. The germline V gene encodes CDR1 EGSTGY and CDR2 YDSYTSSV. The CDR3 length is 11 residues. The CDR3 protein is CAAWDGLKKLF. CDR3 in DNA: TGTGCCGCCTGGGATGGGCTGAAGAAACTCTTT.

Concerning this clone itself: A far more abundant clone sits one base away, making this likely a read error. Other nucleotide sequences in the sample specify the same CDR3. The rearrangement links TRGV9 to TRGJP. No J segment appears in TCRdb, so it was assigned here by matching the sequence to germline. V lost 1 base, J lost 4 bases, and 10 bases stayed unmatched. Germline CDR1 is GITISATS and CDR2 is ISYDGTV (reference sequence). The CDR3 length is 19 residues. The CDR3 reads CALWEVHRPQELGKKIKVF. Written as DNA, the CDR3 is TGTGCCTTGTGGGAGGTACATCGCCCTCAAGAGTTGGGCAAAAAAATCAAGGTATTT.

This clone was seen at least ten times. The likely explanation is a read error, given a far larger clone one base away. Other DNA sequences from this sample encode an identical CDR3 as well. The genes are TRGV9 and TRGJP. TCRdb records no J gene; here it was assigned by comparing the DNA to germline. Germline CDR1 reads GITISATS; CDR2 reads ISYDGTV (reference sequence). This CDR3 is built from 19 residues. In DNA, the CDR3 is TGTGCCCTGTGGGAGGTGGAATTCTCGCAAGAGTTGGGCAAAAAAATCAAGGTATTT. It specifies CALWEVEFSQELGKKIKVF.

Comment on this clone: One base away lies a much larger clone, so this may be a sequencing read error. CDR3 in DNA: TGTGCTTTGTGGGACACCGGAAAGTTGGGCAAAAAAATCAAGGTATTT. This translates into CALWDTGKLGKKIKVF. The chain joins TRGV9 to TRGJP. No J segment appears in TCRdb, so it was assigned here by matching the sequence to germline. This CDR3 is built from 16 residues. From germline, CDR1 is GITISATS and CDR2 ISYDGTV (reference sequence).

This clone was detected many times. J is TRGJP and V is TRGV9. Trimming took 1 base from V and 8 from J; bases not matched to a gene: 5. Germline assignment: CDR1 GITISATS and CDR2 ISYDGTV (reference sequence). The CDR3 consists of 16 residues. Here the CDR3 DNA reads TGTGCCTTGTGGGAGGTTATAAAGTTGGGCAAAAAAATCAAGGTATTT. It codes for CALWEVIKLGKKIKVF.

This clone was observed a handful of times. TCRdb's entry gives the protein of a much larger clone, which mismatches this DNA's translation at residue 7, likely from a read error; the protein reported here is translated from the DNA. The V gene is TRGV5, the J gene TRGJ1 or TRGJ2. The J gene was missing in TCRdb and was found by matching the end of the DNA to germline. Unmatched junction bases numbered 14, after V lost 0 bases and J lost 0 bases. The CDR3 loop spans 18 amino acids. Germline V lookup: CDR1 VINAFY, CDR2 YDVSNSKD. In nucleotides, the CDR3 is TGTGCCACCTGGGACAGGAGTGGGGATGGCTCGAATTATTATAAGAAACTCTTT. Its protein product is CATWDRSGDGSNYYKKLF.

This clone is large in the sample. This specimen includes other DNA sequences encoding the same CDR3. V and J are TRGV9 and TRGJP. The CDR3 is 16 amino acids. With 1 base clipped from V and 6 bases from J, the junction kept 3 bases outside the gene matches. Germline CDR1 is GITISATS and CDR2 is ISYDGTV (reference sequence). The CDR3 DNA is TGTGCCTTGTGGGAGGTTCGAGAGTTGGGCAAAAAAATCAAGGTATTT. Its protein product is CALWEVRELGKKIKVF.

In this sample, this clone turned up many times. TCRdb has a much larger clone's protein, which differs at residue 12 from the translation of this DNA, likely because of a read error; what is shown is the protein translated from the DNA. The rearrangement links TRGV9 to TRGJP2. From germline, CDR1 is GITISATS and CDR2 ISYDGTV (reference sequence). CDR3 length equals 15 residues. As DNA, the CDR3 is TGTGCCTTGTGGGAGGAAAAACGTAATGATTGGGTCAAGACGTTT. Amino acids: CALWEEKRNDWVKTF.